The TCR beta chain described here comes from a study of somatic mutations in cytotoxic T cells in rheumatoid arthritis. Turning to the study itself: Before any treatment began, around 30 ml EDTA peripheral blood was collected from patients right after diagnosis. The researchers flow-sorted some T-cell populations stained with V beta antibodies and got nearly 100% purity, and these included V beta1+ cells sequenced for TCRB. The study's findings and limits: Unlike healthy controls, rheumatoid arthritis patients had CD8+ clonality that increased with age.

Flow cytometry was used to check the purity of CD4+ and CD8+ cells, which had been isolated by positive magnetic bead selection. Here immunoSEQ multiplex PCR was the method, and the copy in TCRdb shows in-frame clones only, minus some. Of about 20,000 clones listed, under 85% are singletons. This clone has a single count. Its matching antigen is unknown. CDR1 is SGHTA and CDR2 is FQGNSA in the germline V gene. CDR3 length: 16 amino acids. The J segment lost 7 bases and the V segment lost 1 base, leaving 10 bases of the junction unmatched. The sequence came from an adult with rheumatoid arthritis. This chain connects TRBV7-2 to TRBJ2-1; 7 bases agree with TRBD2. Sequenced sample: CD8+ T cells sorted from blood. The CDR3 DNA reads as TGTGCCAGCAGCTTAGACCTCCGGCCCGGGGGGAATGAGCAGTTCTTC. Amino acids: CASSLDLRPGGNEQFF.